These T cell receptor beta chains were read from a single sample in a study of blood T cells in healthy people across ages. TCRdb ran MiXCR on the 5' RACE reads and lists one entry per CDR3 protein. The data show about 1.5 million distinct CDR3 sequences, with around 40% seen just once and roughly 3.7% held by the top ten. The material sequenced was blood. The receptors were gathered from a woman under 30 in good health. CDR3s leave out the opening cysteine and the closing phenylalanine or tryptophan.

V | CDR3
TRBV29-1 | SVEGDQF
TRBV20-1 | SARGGVGYGYT
TRBV7-7 | ASSLTSELGGQF
TRBV5-5 | ASSLTGQFTDTQY
TRBV29-1 | SVESRTATNYGYT
TRBV7-8 | ASSLEGAHEQY
TRBV20-1 | SARGQVGWEAF
TRBV5-6 | ASSLAGRFRGYT
TRBV6-5 | ASSSNRVQF
TRBV9 | ASSVEVAGGLSLDTQY
TRBV20-1 | SARGLSQYPKNTGELF
TRBV10-3 | AISESGGKQGSYNEQF
TRBV7-8 | ASSPGPSSLGGAF
TRBV10-2 | ASSEFRAETQY
TRBV6-1 | ASSLRDDADTQY
TRBV29-1 | SVGAIQETQY
TRBV5-1 | ASSPTDNYGYT
TRBV5-1 | ASSSEHLRQETQY
TRBV27 | ASSLSGSGSGGRSSYEQY